This is a list of T cell receptor beta chains from one sample in a study of cytomegalovirus exposure and HLA in healthy donors. The data were produced by immunoSEQ multiplex PCR, yet TCRdb's version contains in-frame clones alone and is incomplete. The data contain roughly 160,000 clones, around 80% of them singletons. Sequences were obtained from PBMCs. Receptor source: a middle-aged man in good health and CMV-seronegative. Both conserved end residues are part of each CDR3. Fields, in order: D gene, V gene, clone size, J gene, CDR3 DNA, CDR3 protein. D genes are given only for firm matches. The size entry is marked missing in some rows and otherwise reads once, few, many or a size class.

>TRBD2|TRBV6-6|-|TRBJ2-1
TGTGCCAGCAAATACAGCGGGGGGTCCTACAATGAGCAGTTCTTC
CASKYSGGSYNEQFF
>-|TRBV6-5|-|TRBJ1-2
TGTGCCAGCAGTTACTCGGCTGGCTACACCTTC
CASSYSAGYTF
>-|TRBV27|-|TRBJ2-7
TGTGCCAGCAAGGACAGCGAGTTTGCCTACGAGCAGTACTTC
CASKDSEFAYEQYF
>TRBD1|TRBV10-3|-|TRBJ1-5
TGTGCCATCAGGGGGACAGGGCAGAATCAGCCCCAGCATTTT
CAIRGTGQNQPQHF
>-|TRBV11-2|-|TRBJ1-3
TGTGCCAGCAGCTCCGCCCGGGGGTTCGGAAACACCATATATTTT
CASSSARGFGNTIYF
>TRBD1|TRBV27|-|TRBJ1-1
TGTGCCAGCCCTCCCGGGACAGGGATGAACACTGAAGCTTTCTTT
CASPPGTGMNTEAFF
>-|TRBV11-2|-|TRBJ2-3
TGTGCCAGCAGCATCCGGACAGTTTCTAGCACAGATACGCAGTATTTT
CASSIRTVSSTDTQYF
>TRBD1|TRBV19|-|TRBJ2-2
TGTGCCAGTAGTAGGGACAGGGAACTTAACACCGGGGAGCTGTTTTTT
CASSRDRELNTGELFF
>-|TRBV27|-|TRBJ2-1
TGTGCCAGCAGTTTAACGGGAGAAACCTACAATGAGCAGTTCTTC
CASSLTGETYNEQFF
>-|TRBV5-6|-|TRBJ1-4
TGTGCCAGCAGAATGTCGTCTGTAGCGGTCGGAGAAAAACTGTTTTTT
CASRMSSVAVGEKLFF
>-|TRBV12-5|-|TRBJ2-5
TGTGCTAGTTCCCTAGAAGAGACCCAGTACTTC
CASSLEETQYF
>-|TRBV30|-|TRBJ1-1
TGTGCCTGGAGGGTCGGGATCAGCGAAGCTTTCTTT
CAWRVGISEAFF
>TRBD2|TRBV27|once|TRBJ2-3
TGTGCCAGCAGTTTATCGCCCTTTTCGCGGGGGGTAAACACAGATACGCAGTATTTT
CASSLSPFSRGVNTDTQYF
>-|TRBV13|-|TRBJ2-5
TGTGCCAGCAGCGCGGGGGAGACCCAGTACTTC
CASSAGETQYF
>-|TRBV6-5|-|TRBJ1-2
TGTGCCAGCAGTTTAGGGGGATCTGACTATGGCTACACCTTC
CASSLGGSDYGYTF
>TRBD2|TRBV6-4|few|TRBJ2-7
TGTGCCAGCAGTCGGACTAGCGGGGCTCTTCTTGGCGAGCAGTACTTC
CASSRTSGALLGEQYF
>TRBD1|TRBV5-1|-|TRBJ2-5
TGCGCCAGCACCGAGACAGGGTGGGAGACCCAGTACTTC
CASTETGWETQYF
>TRBD1|TRBV6-4|-|TRBJ1-5
TGTGCCAGCAGTGTTACAGGGGGGGGTAATCAGCCCCAGCATTTT
CASSVTGGGNQPQHF
>-|TRBV5-6|-|TRBJ2-7
TGTGCCAGCAGCTTGGAGGCGGGGCTGGGCGAGCAGTACTTC
CASSLEAGLGEQYF
>TRBD1|TRBV30|-|TRBJ1-2
TGTGCCGCCGGGACAGGGGGGGAAGATGGCTACACCTTC
CAAGTGGEDGYTF
>-|TRBV30|-|TRBJ2-3
TGTGCCTGGAGTGTTCGGGGGAAGGCAGATACGCAGTATTTT
CAWSVRGKADTQYF
>-|TRBV9|-|TRBJ1-1
TGTGCCAGCAGCGTAGTGTCGGGGAACACTGAAGCTTTCTTT
CASSVVSGNTEAFF
>TRBD1|TRBV4-2|once|TRBJ1-3
TGTGCCAGCAGCCAAGTGGGGCAGACAGGGGCTCGGAACACCATATATTTT
CASSQVGQTGARNTIYF
>-|TRBV7-2|once|TRBJ1-1
TGTGCCAGCAGCTTATATGCAGGGCGGAGGGACACTGAAGCTTTCTTT
CASSLYAGRRDTEAFF
>-|TRBV5-6|-|TRBJ1-1
TGTGCCAGCGGGAAGGAGTTCAGGGGGAACACTGAAGCTTTCTTT
CASGKEFRGNTEAFF
>-|TRBV27|-|TRBJ2-7
TGTGCCAGCAGTTCCGGTTTGCAACTCCAGGGTCGCGAGCAGTACTTC
CASSSGLQLQGREQYF
>-|TRBV6-5|-|TRBJ2-7
TGTGCCAGCAGTTACGTATCAGGGGTGAGCGAGCAGTACTTC
CASSYVSGVSEQYF
>-|TRBV30|few|TRBJ1-3
TGTGCCTGGAGTGCAGGGGACTCTGGAAACACCATATATTTT
CAWSAGDSGNTIYF
>-|TRBV10-3|-|TRBJ1-6
TGTGCCATCAGTCGGGGGTCGTATTCACCCCTCCACTTT
CAISRGSYSPLHF
>-|TRBV28|-|TRBJ2-3
TGTGCCAGCAGTTTGGGGGCCTTCGACACAGATACGCAGTATTTT
CASSLGAFDTDTQYF
>TRBD2|TRBV6-5|few|TRBJ2-7
TGTGCCAGCACCCCGGGACTAGCGGGATGCGAGCAGTACTTC
CASTPGLAGCEQYF
>TRBD2|TRBV7-6|-|TRBJ2-7
TGTGCCAGCAGCTTGGGAGGGGCCGGCCTTTACGAGCAGTACTTC
CASSLGGAGLYEQYF
>-|TRBV30|few|TRBJ2-3
TGTGCCTGGAGTCATGACAGCTACACAGATACGCAGTATTTT
CAWSHDSYTDTQYF
>-|TRBV6-1|-|TRBJ2-1
TGTGCCAGCAGGGTACAGGGAGAGGGTGAGCAGTTCTTC
CASRVQGEGEQFF
>TRBD1|TRBV7-2|-|TRBJ1-6
TGTGCCAGCAACCGACAGGGGAGCTCCTATAATTCACCCCTCCACTTT
CASNRQGSSYNSPLHF
>TRBD1|TRBV9|-|TRBJ1-2
TGTGCCAGCAGCGTAGGGACAGGGTACTATGGCTACACCTTC
CASSVGTGYYGYTF
>TRBD2|TRBV27|-|TRBJ2-3
TGTGCCACCACGGGGGGAAGACCCACAGATACGCAGTATTTT
CATTGGRPTDTQYF
>-|TRBV6-1|medium-sized|TRBJ2-7
TGTGCCAGCACCAAAGAAAACTACTACGAGCAGTACTTC
CASTKENYYEQYF
>-|TRBV6-1|-|TRBJ2-1
TGTGCCAGCAGACCACAGTTGAAATATAATGAGCAGTTCTTC
CASRPQLKYNEQFF
>-|TRBV4-2|-|TRBJ2-7
TGTGCCAGCAGCCAAGATCGTACCTACGAGCAGTACTTC
CASSQDRTYEQYF
>TRBD1|TRBV19|-|TRBJ1-2
TGTGCCAGTAGTCCTTGGAACAGGGGGGATGGCTACACCTTC
CASSPWNRGDGYTF
>-|TRBV6-4|-|TRBJ1-2
TGTGCCAGCAGTGACGGCTTTGGCTACACCTTC
CASSDGFGYTF
>TRBD2|TRBV30|few|TRBJ2-7
TGTGCCTGGAGTGTAGGGCGGGGGGGCTCCTACGAGCAGTACTTC
CAWSVGRGGSYEQYF
>-|TRBV9|-|TRBJ2-7
TGTGCCAGCAGCGCCAGGGGCCTCGGGTACGAGCAGTACTTC
CASSARGLGYEQYF
>-|TRBV12-5|once|TRBJ1-2
TGTGCTAGTGGTTTGGTACTAGACAGGATTAACTATGGCTACACCTTC
CASGLVLDRINYGYTF
>-|TRBV7-9|few|TRBJ2-1
TGTGCCAGCAGCCCCGGGACACACAATGAGCAGTTCTTC
CASSPGTHNEQFF
>TRBD1|TRBV5-4|-|TRBJ2-5
TGTGCCAGCAGCTCAGTGACAGGGGGTGCAGAGACCCAGTACTTC
CASSSVTGGAETQYF
>-|TRBV28|-|TRBJ1-3
TGTGCCAGCAGTCTGAGCTCTGGAAACACCATATATTTT
CASSLSSGNTIYF
>-|TRBV4-2|-|TRBJ1-5
TGTGCCAGCACGCCGACAGTTAATAGCAATCAGCCCCAGCATTTT
CASTPTVNSNQPQHF
>-|TRBV6-6|-|TRBJ2-3
TGTGCCAGCAGTTACTCCCCTCCAGATACGCAGTATTTT
CASSYSPPDTQYF
>-|TRBV5-1|-|TRBJ1-6
TGCGCCAGCAGCTTGGGGGGGGGCGATTCACCCCTCCACTTT
CASSLGGGDSPLHF
>TRBD1|TRBV27|-|TRBJ1-2
TGTGCCAGCAGGGACAGGGACTATGGCTACACCTTC
CASRDRDYGYTF
>-|TRBV7-3|once|TRBJ2-5
TGTGCCAGCAGCTTAAGCGGCGGGGCTCAAGAGACCCAGTACTTC
CASSLSGGAQETQYF
>-|TRBV7-9|-|TRBJ1-1
TGTGCCAGCAGCTTATCTGGGGGGGCGGGAATGAACACTGAAGCTTTCTTT
CASSLSGGAGMNTEAFF